This T cell receptor (beta chain) was obtained from a study of control samples from healthy donors and cancer patients. TCRdb's table, derived via immunoSEQ multiplex PCR, lists solely in-frame clones and lacks some. The table includes about 100,000 clones, roughly 87% detected once. This CDR3 is 9 amino acids long. This clone was counted a single time. The rearrangement uses TRBV1 and TRBJ1-1; TRBD1 is taken as the D call from the table, unchecked against the DNA. TRBV1 is marked as a pseudogene. The sequence was obtained from a woman in her fifties or sixties in good health. Material for sequencing was blood. The CDR3 bases are TGCACCAGCGCCAGTTTGGGCGACTTT. Translating it yields CTSASLGDF.